The 8 T cell receptor beta chains given below trace back to one sample, sequenced in a study of blood T cells in healthy people across ages. Together with a sample-barcoded 5' primer, a J-beta primer mix was included in a second PCR lasting roughly 6 to 12 cycles. TCRdb re-analysed the 5' RACE reads in MiXCR, keeping a single row per CDR3 protein. This sample has around 790,000 distinct CDR3 sequences, with 44% found just once. Specimen: blood. Every receptor here comes from a man aged 60 to 75 in good health.

This clonotype was seen at least ten times. The J gene is TRBJ1-2, the V gene TRBV20-1; TRBD1 matches 9 bases. This CDR3 has 16 residues. V was clipped by 2 bases and J by 6 bases; unmatched bases: 13. Per the germline V gene, CDR1 is DFQATT and CDR2 is SNEGSKA (reference sequence). As DNA, the CDR3 is TGCAGTGCTAGACGCGACGGGACAGGGTATGGGGATGGCTACACCTTC. Its translation: CSARRDGTGYGDGYTF.

This chain connects TRBV6-6 to TRBJ2-7, with D perhaps being TRBD1 or TRBD2 (5 bases each). The CDR3 runs 16 residues. Trimming pared 6 bases from V and 2 bases from J, leaving 20 bases between. CDR1 is MNHNY, CDR2 SVGAGI, per germline (reference sequence). The CDR3 here is CASSRIAGTETYEQYF. The CDR3 DNA reads TGTGCCAGCAGCCGTATAGCCGGGACGGAGACCTACGAGCAGTACTTC.

This clonotype has just a few counts. The chain employs TRBV12-3 or TRBV12-4 and TRBJ1-2; unclear D gene. The CDR3 covers 16 residues. Trimming left V 3 bases short and J 1 base short, with 15 bases between. CDR3 residues: CASSFGRTAFNYGYTF. The CDR3 bases are TGTGCCAGCAGTTTTGGTAGGACGGCCTTTAACTATGGCTACACCTTC.

The chain employs TRBV25-1 and TRBJ2-7; no firm D call. In germline, CDR1 is MGHDK, CDR2 SYGVNS. Trimming removed 8 bases from V and 6 bases from J, with 17 bases in between. There are 13 residues in the CDR3. For the CDR3, the DNA is TGTGCCAGCCTGGGTGGCAGCTATGGCGAGCAGTACTTC. Its protein product is CASLGGSYGEQYF.

The chain combines TRBV7-9 with TRBJ1-6; 8 bases agree with TRBD1. The CDR3 covers 14 residues. The V segment lost 2 bases and the J segment 10 bases; nucleotides outside the gene matches: 4. The germline V gene has CDR1 SEHNR and CDR2 FQNEAQ (reference sequence). CDR3 protein: CASSLSGGRSPLHF. The CDR3 DNA follows: TGTGCCAGCAGCTTATCAGGGGGCCGGTCACCCCTCCACTTT.

There are a few counts of this clonotype. Here the CDR3 DNA reads TGTGCCAGCAGTTACGTTGGGTCGAACACTGAAGCTTTCTTT. Protein product: CASSYVGSNTEAFF. The J gene is TRBJ1-1, the V gene TRBV6-5; no clear D gene. The germline V and J ends were trimmed by 2 bases and 1 base, with 8 bases remaining between them. The CDR3 has 14 amino acids. Germline CDR1 MNHEY, CDR2 SVGAGI.

This clonotype was observed a few times. This chain links TRBV10-3 with TRBJ2-5, with 7 bases fitting TRBD1. In germline, CDR1 is ENHRY, CDR2 SYGVKD. The CDR3 totals 15 residues. With V trimmed by 3 bases and J by 5 bases, 9 bases remained unmatched. The CDR3 nucleotides read TGTGCCATCAGTGACCCGGCAGGGGGTCTGGAGACCCAGTACTTC. It encodes CAISDPAGGLETQYF.

The J gene is TRBJ1-4, the V gene TRBV5-1, with a possible D match to TRBD1 (5 bases). The CDR3 spans 14 residues. The germline gives CDR1 SGHRS, CDR2 YFSETQ. Trimming removed 0 bases at V and 4 bases at J, with 7 bases between. The CDR3 DNA reads as TGCGCCAGCAGCTTGGAGGGGAGTAATGAAAAACTGTTTTTT. Residues: CASSLEGSNEKLFF. Full variable domain (missing parts from reference TRBV5-1 and TRBJ1-4): KAGVTQTPRYLIKTRGQQVTLSCSPISGHRSVSWYQQTPGQGLQFLFEYFSETQRNKGNFPGRFSGRQFSNSRSEMNVSTLELGDSALYLCASSLEGSNEKLFFGSGTQLSVL.